Listed here are 6 T cell receptor beta chains from one sample, sequenced in a study of human T cells and chemical hapten exposure. Time point in this sample: pre-sensitization, week 0. Treatment meaning: therapeutic diphenylcyclopropenone sensitization with weekly scalp DPC. One entry per CDR3 protein results from TCRdb running MiXCR on the RACE reads. The sample shows approximately 52,000 distinct CDR3 sequences, around 9.4% of them seen only once. The source was whole blood, collected in connection with sensitization to the hapten diphenylcyclopropenone (DPC). The receptor set was obtained from a woman between 40 and 50 years old with alopecia areata. Some clones in this sample may be carry-over from other donors' samples.

The table lists this clonotype with many counts. The chain uses TRBV12-2 and TRBJ1-6; TRBD1, as called in the table, went unchecked against the DNA. TRBV12-2 is an annotated pseudogene. The CDR3 spans 16 residues. The CDR3 sequence: CASRFRGGQGCSPLHF. The DNA of the CDR3 is TGTGCAAGTCGCTTCCGGGGGGGACAGGGATGTTCACCCCTCCACTTT.

This clonotype was seen a few times. V gene TRBV20-1 combines with J gene TRBJ1-1; TRBD1 is a possible D gene (5 bases). The CDR3 loop spans 14 amino acids. CDR1 is DFQATT, CDR2 SNEGSKA, per germline (reference sequence). The ends were cut back, 1 base at V and 5 bases at J, with 14 bases in the middle. Here the CDR3 DNA reads TGCAGTGCTAGAGTTAGGGGCAGGGTAACTGAAGCTTTCTTT. It is translated as CSARVRGRVTEAFF.

The sample holds many counts of this clonotype. The chain carries TRBV6-4 and TRBJ1-1, with 8 bases fitting TRBD1. CDR1 and CDR2 from the germline V gene are MRHNA and SNTAGT. The CDR3 has 14 residues. Unmatched junction bases numbered 1, after V lost 3 bases and J lost 1 base. The CDR3 protein is CASSEGQGNTEAFF. The CDR3 bases are TGTGCCAGCAGTGAAGGACAGGGGAACACTGAAGCTTTCTTT.

CDR3 sequence reads: CASSLGGTGMNTEAFF. DNA for the CDR3: TGTGCCAGCAGCTTAGGGGGGACAGGGATGAACACTGAAGCTTTCTTT. The chain joins TRBV11-2 to TRBJ1-1; 9 bases map to TRBD1. Germline CDR1 and CDR2: SGHAT and FQNNGV. The CDR3 loop spans 16 amino acids. The ends lost 1 base at V and 0 bases at J; junction bases unmatched: 3.

This clonotype was recorded many times. CDR3 amino acids: CATSRDRGGQWNTGELFF. CDR3 bases: TGTGCCACCAGCAGAGATCGAGGGGGCCAGTGGAACACCGGGGAGCTGTTTTTT. The genes are TRBV15 and TRBJ2-2, with 7 nucleotides matching TRBD1. The CDR3 is made up of 18 amino acids. CDR1 LNHNV and CDR2 YYDKDF come from the germline V gene (reference sequence). Germline trimming cut 0 bases from V and 1 base from J; bases unmatched to any gene: 8.

This clonotype was seen many times. This sequence joins TRBV21-1 and TRBJ1-2; the table's D call of TRBD1 was not tested on the DNA. TRBV21-1 is shown as a pseudogene. The CDR3 has 15 amino acids. The CDR3 is CASSSPGQGNYGYTF. Here the CDR3 DNA reads TGTGCCAGCAGCAGTCCGGGACAGGGGAACTATGGCTACACCTTC.